A selection of T cell receptor beta chains follows, all from one sample in a study of T cell responses to AZD1222 COVID-19 vaccine. Using immunoSEQ multiplex PCR, the repertoire was profiled, and TCRdb retains in-frame clones only, with some absent. The data show roughly 130,000 clones, 92% seen once. Sample: peripheral blood, taken on day 0 of AZD1222 vaccination. The origin of the receptors is an adult in good health. CDR3s include the opening cysteine and the closing phenylalanine or tryptophan. The D gene is left open where the match is weak. Clone size is given for some rows only: seen once, a few or many times, or a class if the clone is expanded.

J gene: TRBJ2-1; D gene: TRBD2; V gene: TRBV3-1/TRBV3-2; clone size: .; CDR3 protein: CASSLRTSLDDEQFF; CDR3 DNA: TGTGCCAGCAGCCTCCGGACTAGTCTGGACGATGAGCAGTTCTTC
J gene: TRBJ2-7; D gene: .; V gene: TRBV27; clone size: once; CDR3 protein: CASSGEGQNEQYF; CDR3 DNA: TGTGCCAGCAGCGGGGAAGGGCAGAACGAGCAGTACTTC
J gene: TRBJ2-7; D gene: .; V gene: TRBV18; clone size: once; CDR3 protein: CASSPGFREQYF; CDR3 DNA: TGTGCCAGCTCACCAGGGTTTCGCGAGCAGTACTTC
J gene: TRBJ2-7; D gene: TRBD2; V gene: TRBV19; clone size: .; CDR3 protein: CASSPPGLASYEQYF; CDR3 DNA: TGTGCCAGTAGTCCTCCGGGACTAGCGTCTTACGAGCAGTACTTC
J gene: TRBJ2-7; D gene: .; V gene: TRBV21-1; clone size: .; CDR3 protein: CASRGSAGGSSSYEQYF; CDR3 DNA: TGTGCCAGCAGGGGGTCAGCGGGAGGATCGAGCTCCTACGAGCAGTACTTC
J gene: TRBJ2-7; D gene: TRBD1; V gene: TRBV27; clone size: .; CDR3 protein: CASSQFAPTGSNEQYF; CDR3 DNA: TGTGCCAGCAGTCAGTTCGCCCCGACAGGGTCCAACGAGCAGTACTTC
J gene: TRBJ1-2; D gene: .; V gene: TRBV5-6; clone size: .; CDR3 protein: CASSLGGNYGYTF; CDR3 DNA: TGTGCCAGCAGCCTGGGTGGTAACTATGGCTACACCTTC
J gene: TRBJ1-1; D gene: TRBD1; V gene: TRBV5-6; clone size: once; CDR3 protein: CASRWGTGDSNTEAFF; CDR3 DNA: TGTGCCAGCAGGTGGGGAACAGGGGATTCTAACACTGAAGCTTTCTTT
J gene: TRBJ2-5; D gene: .; V gene: TRBV9; clone size: .; CDR3 protein: CASSVGRTQETQYF; CDR3 DNA: TGTGCCAGCAGCGTAGGACGGACCCAAGAGACCCAGTACTTC
J gene: TRBJ1-5; D gene: .; V gene: TRBV29-1; clone size: .; CDR3 protein: CSVAAGEQPQHF; CDR3 DNA: TGCAGCGTTGCGGCAGGGGAGCAGCCCCAGCATTTT
J gene: TRBJ1-5; D gene: .; V gene: TRBV19; clone size: .; CDR3 protein: CASGLTGGNQPQHF; CDR3 DNA: TGTGCCAGTGGCCTTACGGGGGGCAATCAGCCCCAGCATTTT
J gene: TRBJ2-3; D gene: .; V gene: TRBV12-3/TRBV12-4; clone size: .; CDR3 protein: CASTVNRRSSSLF; CDR3 DNA: TGTGCCAGCACCGTTAACAGGCGCTCTTCGTCCCTTTTT
J gene: TRBJ2-7; D gene: .; V gene: TRBV25-1; clone size: .; CDR3 protein: CASSEPNRYEQYF; CDR3 DNA: TGTGCCAGCAGTGAGCCCAATCGCTACGAGCAGTACTTC
J gene: TRBJ2-1; D gene: TRBD2; V gene: TRBV11-3; clone size: few; CDR3 protein: CASSLGLVGGRGEQFF; CDR3 DNA: TGTGCCAGCAGCTTAGGTTTGGTGGGCGGGAGGGGTGAGCAGTTCTTC
J gene: TRBJ2-7; D gene: TRBD1; V gene: TRBV30; clone size: .; CDR3 protein: CAWSAGGEQYF; CDR3 DNA: TGTGCCTGGAGTGCAGGGGGCGAGCAGTACTTC
J gene: TRBJ1-2; D gene: .; V gene: TRBV5-6; clone size: .; CDR3 protein: CASSLVKDGYTF; CDR3 DNA: TGTGCCAGCAGCCTGGTTAAGGATGGCTACACCTTC
J gene: TRBJ1-1; D gene: .; V gene: TRBV29-1; clone size: .; CDR3 protein: CSVEEVDTEAFF; CDR3 DNA: TGCAGCGTTGAAGAAGTAGACACTGAAGCTTTCTTT
J gene: TRBJ2-7; D gene: TRBD2; V gene: TRBV28; clone size: .; CDR3 protein: CASSPRLASGLEQYF; CDR3 DNA: TGTGCCAGCAGTCCGCGTCTGGCTAGCGGTCTCGAGCAGTACTTC
J gene: TRBJ2-7; D gene: .; V gene: TRBV5-5; clone size: .; CDR3 protein: CASNLGAGPYEQYF; CDR3 DNA: TGTGCCAGCAACTTGGGAGCGGGCCCCTACGAGCAGTACTTC
J gene: TRBJ1-4; D gene: TRBD1; V gene: TRBV6-5; clone size: .; CDR3 protein: CASSRDRDEKLFF; CDR3 DNA: TGTGCCAGCAGCCGGGACAGGGATGAAAAACTGTTTTTT
J gene: TRBJ2-1; D gene: TRBD2; V gene: TRBV6-5; clone size: .; CDR3 protein: CASRPTSGGTHEQFF; CDR3 DNA: TGTGCCAGCAGACCTACTAGCGGGGGGACCCATGAGCAGTTCTTC
J gene: TRBJ1-3; D gene: TRBD1; V gene: TRBV13; clone size: few; CDR3 protein: CASTGDRASGNTIYF; CDR3 DNA: TGTGCCAGCACCGGCGACAGGGCGTCTGGAAACACCATATATTTT
J gene: TRBJ1-2; D gene: .; V gene: TRBV5-8; clone size: .; CDR3 protein: CASSLEFGGESGYGYTF; CDR3 DNA: TGTGCCAGCAGCTTGGAATTTGGAGGGGAGAGTGGATATGGCTACACCTTC
J gene: TRBJ1-2; D gene: TRBD1; V gene: TRBV6-5; clone size: .; CDR3 protein: CASRRQGAGGYTF; CDR3 DNA: TGTGCCAGCAGACGACAGGGGGCTGGCGGCTACACCTTC
J gene: TRBJ2-4; D gene: .; V gene: TRBV12-5; clone size: .; CDR3 protein: CASGLELGRVQYF; CDR3 DNA: TGTGCTAGTGGTTTGGAGCTCGGCCGAGTTCAGTACTTC
J gene: TRBJ2-1; D gene: TRBD1; V gene: TRBV4-1; clone size: .; CDR3 protein: CASSLRKRGPSVPNEQFF; CDR3 DNA: TGCGCCAGCAGCCTTAGGAAAAGGGGGCCATCCGTCCCGAATGAGCAGTTCTTC
J gene: TRBJ1-1; D gene: .; V gene: TRBV10-3; clone size: .; CDR3 protein: CAISEEGWDTEAFF; CDR3 DNA: TGTGCCATCAGTGAGGAGGGATGGGACACTGAAGCTTTCTTT
J gene: TRBJ1-4; D gene: .; V gene: TRBV9; clone size: .; CDR3 protein: CASSLSGEKLFF; CDR3 DNA: TGTGCCAGCAGCTTAAGCGGAGAAAAACTGTTTTTT
J gene: TRBJ2-1; D gene: TRBD1; V gene: TRBV3-1/TRBV3-2; clone size: .; CDR3 protein: CASSHLGTGKANEQFF; CDR3 DNA: TGTGCCAGCAGCCATTTAGGGACAGGGAAAGCCAATGAGCAGTTCTTC
J gene: TRBJ2-7; D gene: TRBD2; V gene: TRBV24-1; clone size: .; CDR3 protein: CATLGLAESSYEQYF; CDR3 DNA: TGTGCCACCCTTGGACTAGCGGAGAGCTCCTACGAGCAGTACTTC
J gene: TRBJ2-3; D gene: .; V gene: TRBV4-1; clone size: once; CDR3 protein: CASSQDDRAYTQYF; CDR3 DNA: TGCGCCAGCAGCCAAGATGATCGGGCGTATACGCAGTATTTT
J gene: TRBJ2-1; D gene: TRBD2; V gene: TRBV7-9; clone size: once; CDR3 protein: CASSRNGGSDEQFF; CDR3 DNA: TGTGCCAGCAGCCGTAACGGGGGGTCGGATGAGCAGTTCTTC
J gene: TRBJ1-1; D gene: .; V gene: TRBV6-5; clone size: .; CDR3 protein: CASTPLWGEAFF; CDR3 DNA: TGTGCCAGCACACCCCTCTGGGGTGAAGCTTTCTTT
J gene: TRBJ2-3; D gene: TRBD2; V gene: TRBV4-2; clone size: .; CDR3 protein: CASSQGASGTTDTQYF; CDR3 DNA: TGTGCCAGCAGCCAAGGCGCTAGCGGGACCACAGATACGCAGTATTTT
J gene: TRBJ1-1; D gene: TRBD1; V gene: TRBV7-9; clone size: .; CDR3 protein: CASSPDRGFNTEAFF; CDR3 DNA: TGTGCCAGCAGCCCAGACAGGGGATTTAACACTGAAGCTTTCTTT
J gene: TRBJ1-2; D gene: TRBD1; V gene: TRBV7-9; clone size: .; CDR3 protein: CASRPGTGGVYTF; CDR3 DNA: TGTGCCAGCAGGCCCGGGACAGGGGGCGTTTACACCTTC
J gene: TRBJ2-7; D gene: .; V gene: TRBV21-1; clone size: .; CDR3 protein: CASSSYGTYEQYF; CDR3 DNA: TGTGCCAGCAGCAGTTACGGCACCTACGAGCAGTACTTC
J gene: TRBJ1-3; D gene: .; V gene: TRBV29-1; clone size: .; CDR3 protein: CSVGNPGSFSGNTIYF; CDR3 DNA: TGCAGCGTTGGCAATCCGGGGTCCTTCTCTGGAAACACCATATATTTT
J gene: TRBJ1-2; D gene: .; V gene: TRBV5-1; clone size: .; CDR3 protein: CASSLAPHDGYTF; CDR3 DNA: TGCGCCAGCAGCTTGGCGCCTCATGATGGCTACACCTTC
J gene: TRBJ1-6; D gene: .; V gene: TRBV28; clone size: .; CDR3 protein: CASSAPLLLSPNLNSPLHF; CDR3 DNA: TGTGCCAGCAGTGCCCCTCTCCTCCTCAGCCCGAACCTTAATTCACCCCTCCACTTT
J gene: TRBJ2-2; D gene: TRBD2; V gene: TRBV9; clone size: .; CDR3 protein: CASSLRTSEVNTGELFF; CDR3 DNA: TGTGCCAGCAGCCTCCGGACTAGCGAGGTTAACACCGGGGAGCTGTTTTTT
J gene: TRBJ2-1; D gene: .; V gene: TRBV12-5; clone size: .; CDR3 protein: CASGPVRAHNEQFF; CDR3 DNA: TGTGCTAGTGGCCCGGTCAGAGCTCACAATGAGCAGTTCTTC
J gene: TRBJ2-1; D gene: .; V gene: TRBV6-2/TRBV6-3; clone size: .; CDR3 protein: CASSHHPGLRGMSSYNEQFF; CDR3 DNA: TGTGCCAGCAGTCACCACCCCGGCCTCCGGGGGATGAGCTCCTACAATGAGCAGTTCTTC
J gene: TRBJ2-2; D gene: .; V gene: TRBV5-1; clone size: .; CDR3 protein: CASTQGIQRHHTGELFF; CDR3 DNA: TGCGCCAGCACCCAGGGGATCCAACGACATCATACCGGGGAGCTGTTTTTT
J gene: TRBJ2-5; D gene: TRBD2; V gene: TRBV2; clone size: .; CDR3 protein: CASSDAGGPVPEPHQETQYF; CDR3 DNA: TGTGCCAGCAGTGACGCGGGAGGTCCCGTACCCGAGCCCCACCAAGAGACCCAGTACTTC
J gene: TRBJ1-2; D gene: .; V gene: TRBV6-1; clone size: .; CDR3 protein: CASSDTGNYEGYTF; CDR3 DNA: TGTGCCAGCAGTGATACAGGGAATTATGAGGGCTACACCTTC
J gene: TRBJ1-2; D gene: .; V gene: TRBV27; clone size: .; CDR3 protein: CASSLAGANYGYTF; CDR3 DNA: TGTGCCAGCAGTTTAGCAGGGGCGAACTATGGCTACACCTTC
J gene: TRBJ2-1; D gene: TRBD2; V gene: TRBV19; clone size: .; CDR3 protein: CASSPHGGGLDEQFF; CDR3 DNA: TGTGCCAGTAGCCCCCACGGGGGGGGGTTGGATGAGCAGTTCTTC
J gene: TRBJ2-7; D gene: TRBD2; V gene: TRBV29-1; clone size: few; CDR3 protein: CSVRRSGGYEQYF; CDR3 DNA: TGCAGCGTCCGGAGATCGGGGGGCTACGAGCAGTACTTC
J gene: TRBJ1-2; D gene: TRBD1; V gene: TRBV29-1; clone size: .; CDR3 protein: CSGTTGGAYDGYTF; CDR3 DNA: TGCAGCGGGACCACAGGGGGCGCGTATGATGGCTACACCTTC
J gene: TRBJ2-2; D gene: TRBD2; V gene: TRBV10-3; clone size: .; CDR3 protein: CAISGLAGDTGELFF; CDR3 DNA: TGTGCCATCAGTGGACTAGCGGGGGACACCGGGGAGCTGTTTTTT
J gene: TRBJ2-5; D gene: .; V gene: TRBV13; clone size: few; CDR3 protein: CASSNRLRGQETQYF; CDR3 DNA: TGTGCCAGCAGCAACAGACTCAGGGGCCAAGAGACCCAGTACTTC
J gene: TRBJ2-2; D gene: .; V gene: TRBV6-2/TRBV6-3; clone size: .; CDR3 protein: CASSYERSNTGELFF; CDR3 DNA: TGTGCCAGCAGTTACGAACGGTCGAACACCGGGGAGCTGTTTTTT